A selection of T cell receptor beta chains follows, all from one sample in a study of blood T cell repertoires in COVID-19. Sequenced by immunoSEQ multiplex PCR; TCRdb stores in-frame clones only, minus some. Seen here are approximately 300,000 clones, approximately 84% observed once, and the top ten hold approximately 14%. The sample was peripheral blood. The receptors stem from a person aged 65-85 years with COVID-19, enrolled during active disease. CDR3s include the opening cysteine and the closing phenylalanine or tryptophan. D genes are given only for firm matches. The listing skips clone size in some rows; elsewhere it reads once, few, many or a size class.

J gene,V gene,clone size,D gene,CDR3 protein,CDR3 DNA
TRBJ2-5,TRBV28,once,TRBD1,CASRAGQGVETQYF,TGTGCCAGCAGAGCAGGACAGGGAGTAGAGACCCAGTACTTC
TRBJ1-1,TRBV28,.,TRBD1,CASGQGRGNTEAFF,TGTGCCAGCGGACAGGGGCGCGGGAACACTGAAGCTTTCTTT
TRBJ1-5,TRBV9,.,TRBD1,CASSAGQYNQPQHF,TGTGCCAGCAGCGCGGGACAGTACAATCAGCCCCAGCATTTT
TRBJ1-6,TRBV28,.,TRBD1,CASSARGQGNSPLHF,TGTGCCAGCAGTGCGCGGGGACAGGGAAATTCACCCCTCCACTTT
TRBJ2-3,TRBV5-1,.,TRBD2,CASSSQAGLSTDTQYF,TGCGCCAGCAGCTCACAAGCGGGGCTGAGCACAGATACGCAGTATTTT
TRBJ2-7,TRBV28,.,.,CASPPLQGLRHDEQYF,TGTGCCAGCCCCCCCCTCCAGGGTCTTCGTCACGACGAGCAGTACTTC
TRBJ1-1,TRBV5-1,.,TRBD1,CASSWGQGGTEAFF,TGCGCCAGCAGCTGGGGACAGGGCGGGACTGAAGCTTTCTTT
TRBJ2-6,TRBV15,.,.,CATSRDIQGSGANVLTF,TGTGCCACCAGCAGAGATATCCAGGGCTCTGGGGCCAACGTCCTGACTTTC
TRBJ2-3,TRBV29-1,.,TRBD1,CSVDGWDRSDTQYF,TGCAGCGTTGATGGCTGGGACAGGTCAGATACGCAGTATTTT
TRBJ1-3,TRBV27,once,.,CASSSVAGDTIYF,TGTGCCAGCAGTTCTGTCGCGGGGGACACCATATATTTT
TRBJ1-5,TRBV7-2,.,TRBD1,CASSLRAGTGNQPQHF,TGTGCCAGCAGCTTAAGGGCCGGGACAGGCAATCAGCCCCAGCATTTT
TRBJ2-7,TRBV2,few,.,CASGPRGYEQYF,TGTGCCAGCGGGCCCAGGGGATACGAGCAGTACTTC
TRBJ2-7,TRBV13,.,.,CASSGSSYEQYF,TGTGCCAGCAGCGGCAGTTCCTACGAGCAGTACTTC
TRBJ2-1,TRBV12-5,.,TRBD1,CASAPAGDRTGAKYNEQFF,TGTGCTAGTGCTCCTGCCGGGGACCGGACAGGAGCGAAATACAATGAGCAGTTCTTC
TRBJ2-3,TRBV4-1,.,TRBD1,CASSQDRGQGGTDTQYF,TGCGCCAGCAGCCAAGATCGCGGGCAGGGGGGCACAGATACGCAGTATTTT
TRBJ2-7,TRBV5-4,once,.,CASSLDWGAEQYF,TGTGCCAGCAGCTTGGATTGGGGAGCCGAGCAGTACTTC
TRBJ1-2,TRBV6-4,.,.,CASSQDSRTKWGYTF,TGTGCCAGCAGTCAGGACAGTCGAACGAAGTGGGGCTACACCTTC
TRBJ2-7,TRBV6-4,.,.,CASSAPKLAYEQYF,TGTGCCAGCAGTGCCCCCAAACTTGCCTACGAGCAGTACTTC
TRBJ2-1,TRBV7-2,.,TRBD1,CASSTDRTGVNEQFF,TGTGCCAGCAGCACAGATAGGACAGGGGTTAATGAGCAGTTCTTC
TRBJ1-1,TRBV6-2/TRBV6-3,.,.,CASSYSTSGYTEAFF,TGTGCCAGCAGTTACTCGACCTCGGGATACACTGAAGCTTTCTTT
TRBJ1-1,TRBV7-2,.,.,CASSLRGLVGLRAFF,TGTGCCAGCAGCTTACGTGGGCTCGTGGGGCTACGAGCTTTCTTT
TRBJ2-7,TRBV19,.,TRBD1,CASSLAGGSREQYF,TGTGCCAGTAGTTTGGCAGGGGGATCTCGCGAGCAGTACTTC
TRBJ1-3,TRBV10-3,.,TRBD1,CAIRGPTGDRSGNTIYF,TGTGCCATCAGGGGTCCTACAGGGGACCGCTCTGGAAACACCATATATTTT
TRBJ2-1,TRBV28,.,TRBD2,CASSTGTSGVNEQFF,TGTGCCAGCAGTACCGGGACTAGCGGCGTTAATGAGCAGTTCTTC
TRBJ2-1,TRBV19,.,.,CASSPRVDEQFF,TGTGCCAGTAGTCCCCGAGTCGATGAGCAGTTCTTC
TRBJ1-5,TRBV15,.,.,CATSREVRNYSNQPQHF,TGTGCCACCAGCAGAGAAGTAAGGAACTATAGCAATCAGCCCCAGCATTTT
TRBJ2-3,TRBV7-3,.,.,CASSLRRTDTQYF,TGTGCCAGCAGCTTACGTCGGACAGATACGCAGTATTTT
TRBJ1-5,TRBV28,.,TRBD1,CASSSPKERTGGQPQHF,TGTGCCAGCAGTTCCCCAAAAGAGCGGACAGGGGGGCAGCCCCAGCATTTT
TRBJ2-1,TRBV4-1,.,TRBD2,CASSQGRYLAGDYNEQFF,TGCGCCAGCAGCCAAGGCCGGTACCTAGCGGGAGACTACAATGAGCAGTTCTTC
TRBJ1-5,TRBV4-1,few,TRBD1,CASSPTNRQGAQPQHF,TGCGCCAGCAGCCCTACAAATAGACAGGGAGCGCAGCCCCAGCATTTT
TRBJ1-5,TRBV6-1,once,.,CASSEGQGGRQPQHF,TGTGCCAGCAGTGAAGGCCAGGGAGGCCGGCAGCCCCAGCATTTT
TRBJ2-1,TRBV7-8,.,.,CASSLDWGGLPNEQFF,TGTGCCAGCAGCTTAGATTGGGGGGGCTTGCCCAATGAGCAGTTCTTC
TRBJ2-2,TRBV6-2/TRBV6-3,few,.,CASSYIPQSGELFF,TGTGCCAGCAGTTACATTCCCCAGTCCGGGGAGCTGTTTTTT
TRBJ2-1,TRBV24-1,.,.,CATSVGANYNEQFF,TGTGCCACCAGTGTGGGGGCAAACTACAATGAGCAGTTCTTC
TRBJ2-1,TRBV4-3,.,TRBD2,CASSQGGGGYSYNEQFF,TGCGCCAGCAGCCAAGGGGGCGGGGGATACTCCTACAATGAGCAGTTCTTC
TRBJ1-6,TRBV7-2,few,.,CASSLSGIGSPLHF,TGTGCCAGCAGCTTATCAGGGATAGGTTCACCCCTCCACTTT
TRBJ1-3,TRBV30,.,.,CAWFREEGYTIYF,TGTGCCTGGTTCCGGGAAGAAGGTTACACCATATATTTT
TRBJ1-5,TRBV5-4,.,TRBD1,CASSPGTGGPEQPQHF,TGTGCCAGCAGCCCCGGGACAGGGGGCCCGGAGCAGCCCCAGCATTTT
TRBJ2-3,TRBV7-9,.,.,CASSRSGNTDTQYF,TGTGCCAGCAGCCGAAGCGGAAACACAGATACGCAGTATTTT
TRBJ2-3,TRBV6-6,.,.,CASSYSGQGGPDTQYF,TGTGCCAGCAGTTACTCAGGGCAGGGTGGTCCAGATACGCAGTATTTT
TRBJ2-7,TRBV6-5,.,.,CASSRLVYEQYF,TGTGCCAGCAGCCGACTGGTCTACGAGCAGTACTTC
TRBJ1-1,TRBV28,.,.,CASNVGVSAFF,TGTGCCAGCAACGTAGGGGTGTCAGCTTTCTTT